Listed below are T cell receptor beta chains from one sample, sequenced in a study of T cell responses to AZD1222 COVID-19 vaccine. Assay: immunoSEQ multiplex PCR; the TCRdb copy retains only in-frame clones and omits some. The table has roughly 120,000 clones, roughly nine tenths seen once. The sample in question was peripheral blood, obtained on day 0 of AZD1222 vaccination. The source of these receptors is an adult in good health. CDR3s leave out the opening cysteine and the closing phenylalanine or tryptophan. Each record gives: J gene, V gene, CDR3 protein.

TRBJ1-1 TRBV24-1 ATSDPGQGKAF
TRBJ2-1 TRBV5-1 ASSLEGGRHNEQF
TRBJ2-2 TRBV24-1 ATSDFGLANTGELF
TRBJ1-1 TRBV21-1 ASFRQGVAF
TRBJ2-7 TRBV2 ASSGRSEQY
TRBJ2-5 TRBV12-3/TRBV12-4 ASTSQGETQY
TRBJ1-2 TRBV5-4 ASSLQLQEPYGYT
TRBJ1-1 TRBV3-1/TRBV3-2 ASSIRTGTGTEAF
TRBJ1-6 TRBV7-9 ASSLTGGTPLH
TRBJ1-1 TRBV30 AWSSIQGLTEAF
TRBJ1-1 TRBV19 ASSIGEGEAF
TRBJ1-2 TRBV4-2 ASSQATKPNYGYT
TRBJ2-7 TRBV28 ASSSHGQSYEQY
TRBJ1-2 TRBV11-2 ASSLARDSLTNYGYT
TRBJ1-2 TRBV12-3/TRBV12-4 ASSLGFSYGYT
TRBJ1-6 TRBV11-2 ASSLRPPGGGSNSPLH
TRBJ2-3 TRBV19 ASRDLTDTQY
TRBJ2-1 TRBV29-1 SVEGFPSGTYNEQF
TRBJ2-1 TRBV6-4 ASRPGTSNEQF
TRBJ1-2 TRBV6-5 ASSWPQGDSYGYT
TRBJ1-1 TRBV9 ASSVVLGTEAF
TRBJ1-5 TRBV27 ASENQRSSNQPQH
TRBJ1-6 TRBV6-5 ASSYSWRGGNSPLH
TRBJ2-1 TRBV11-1 ASSLPQGGLDNEQF
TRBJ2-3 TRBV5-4 ASSLAFGGSTDTQY
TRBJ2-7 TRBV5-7 ASSLPAGIAYEQY
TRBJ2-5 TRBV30 AWKGATGETQY
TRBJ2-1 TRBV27 ASSLGLAGSYNEQF
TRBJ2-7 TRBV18 ASSPQDRVRSYEQY
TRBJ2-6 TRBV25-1 ASSLRDRYSGANVLT
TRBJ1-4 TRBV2 ASTLLDSSNEKLF
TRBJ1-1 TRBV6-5 ASSLPGQGTAAF
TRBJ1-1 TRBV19 ASSPRALNTEAF
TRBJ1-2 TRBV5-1 ASSLAGQGLYGYT
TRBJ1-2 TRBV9 ASSLYHASNYGYT
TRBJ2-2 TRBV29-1 SVAGRSTNTGELF
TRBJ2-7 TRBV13 ASSSSGGTYEQY
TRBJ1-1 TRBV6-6 ASSYWGAEAF
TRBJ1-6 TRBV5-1 ASSLEGGSFYNSPLH